A single sample is the source of the 11 T cell receptor beta chains below, sequenced in a study of cytomegalovirus exposure and HLA in healthy donors. With 60 Vbeta and 13 Jbeta primers, the PCR was carried out. Assay used: immunoSEQ multiplex PCR; TCRdb lists only in-frame clones, some missing. The profile shows around 92,000 clones, around 76% of them singletons. Sequences were obtained from PBMCs. The origin of the receptors is a human donor in good health.

The V and J genes are TRBV5-4 and TRBJ1-1, with 7 bases matching TRBD1. This CDR3 contains 15 residues. The V segment lost 2 bases and the J segment 2 bases; nucleotides outside the gene matches: 6. The germline V gene encodes CDR1 SGHNT and CDR2 YYREEE (reference sequence). CDR3 bases: TGTGCCAGCAGCTTCCAGCTAGGGGGCAACACTGAAGCTTTCTTT. Its translation: CASSFQLGGNTEAFF.

This clone was observed a few times. The V call is TRBV5-8, the J call TRBJ2-5, with D possibly being TRBD1 (5 bases). This CDR3 is built from 12 residues. In germline, CDR1 is SGHTS, CDR2 YDEGEE. V was pared by 3 bases and J by 4 bases, with 7 bases between. The CDR3 nucleotides are TGTGCCAGCAGCTCTCAGGGAGAGACCCAGTACTTC. Translation gives CASSSQGETQYF.

This chain connects TRBV6-1 to TRBJ1-5; D uncertain. Germline loops: CDR1 MNHNS, CDR2 SASEGT. This CDR3 spans 16 amino acids. Trimming shortened V by 4 bases and J by 2 bases, and 15 bases separated the two germline ends. The CDR3 nucleotides read TGTGCCAGCAGTGCGGAGCCGGTCGCCGGCAATCAGCCCCAGCATTTT. Protein sequence: CASSAEPVAGNQPQHF.

A few counts support this clone. The gene calls are TRBV14 and TRBJ2-7; D is unresolved. Trimming took 3 bases from V and 6 from J, leaving 12 bases between them. This CDR3 has 13 amino acids. Germline values: CDR1 SGHDN, CDR2 FVKESK. The CDR3 loop is CASSQRLPPEQYF. The CDR3 region has the DNA TGTGCCAGCAGCCAGCGTCTACCCCCCGAGCAGTACTTC.

Only one count was recorded for this clone. This chain connects TRBV7-2 to TRBJ1-5; 7 bases align to TRBD1. The CDR3 is 12 amino acids. Germline V gene lookup returns CDR1 SGHTA and CDR2 FQGNSA. V gave up 2 bases and J gave up 13 bases; unmatched junction bases: 5. CDR3 in amino acids: CASSLHGQEQHF. The CDR3 region has the DNA TGTGCCAGCAGCTTACACGGACAGGAACAGCATTTT.

V is TRBV5-1 and J is TRBJ2-2; 7 nucleotides line up with TRBD2. The CDR3 is made up of 15 amino acids. Germline V gene data show CDR1 as SGHRS and CDR2 as YFSETQ. V dropped 5 bases and J dropped 0; count of bases not matched to a gene: 4. The CDR3 nucleotides read TGCGCCAGCAGGCGCGGGAGCCCGAACACCGGGGAGCTGTTTTTT. The encoded protein is CASRRGSPNTGELFF.

The V gene is TRBV6-6, the J gene TRBJ1-4; no reliable D call. The CDR3 covers 14 residues. Between the trimmed V and J ends, which lost 6 bases and 8 bases, there was a span of 16 bases. From germline, CDR1 is MNHNY and CDR2 SVGAGI (reference sequence). In nucleotides, the CDR3 is TGTGCCAGCAGAACTTCGGGAAAGGGAGAAAAACTGTTTTTT. It specifies CASRTSGKGEKLFF.

In its sample, this clone was seen a few times. The chain carries TRBV5-6 and TRBJ2-7; no firm D call. The CDR3 is made up of 13 amino acids. The germline gives CDR1 SGHDT, CDR2 YYEEEE. The V end lost 2 bases, the J end lost 1 base, and 7 bases lay between the germline ends. CDR3 nucleotides: TGTGCCAGCAGCTTTGGCAGATCCTACGAGCAGTACTTC. This codes for CASSFGRSYEQYF. The full variable domain, rest sourced from reference TRBV5-6 and TRBJ2-7, is DAGVTQSPTHLIKTRGQQVTLRCSPKSGHDTVSWYQQALGQGPQFIFQYYEEEERQRGNFPDRFSGHQFPNYSSELNVNALLLGDSALYLCASSFGRSYEQYFGPGTRLTVT.

This chain uses TRBV7-2 with TRBJ1-5, with D possibly TRBD1 on 5 matching bases. This CDR3 region has 14 residues. Germline CDR1 is SGHTA and CDR2 is FQGNSA. V lost 1 base and J lost 5, with 9 bases in between. The CDR3 sequence: CASSLGGGYQPQHF. CDR3 in DNA: TGTGCCAGCAGCTTAGGGGGGGGTTATCAGCCCCAGCATTTT.

The chain has TRBV5-1 and TRBJ1-6, with TRBD1 matching over 9 bases. Per the germline V gene, CDR1 is SGHRS and CDR2 is YFSETQ. Trimming took 2 bases from V and 6 from J; bases not matched to a gene: 6. This CDR3 is 16 amino acids long. CDR3 loop: CASSFAPGQGNSPLHF. CDR3 DNA sequence: TGCGCCAGCAGCTTCGCCCCGGGACAGGGTAATTCACCCCTCCACTTT.

The V and J genes are TRBV10-1 and TRBJ2-5; weak D call: TRBD1 (6 bases). In germline, CDR1 is WNHNN, CDR2 SYGVQD (reference sequence). The length of the CDR3 is 15 residues. V was trimmed by 7 bases and J by 4 bases, leaving 19 bases between them. The CDR3 region has the DNA TGCGCCAGCACCGACCCCCGCCAGGGGACAGAGACCCAGTACTTC. The encoded protein is CASTDPRQGTETQYF.